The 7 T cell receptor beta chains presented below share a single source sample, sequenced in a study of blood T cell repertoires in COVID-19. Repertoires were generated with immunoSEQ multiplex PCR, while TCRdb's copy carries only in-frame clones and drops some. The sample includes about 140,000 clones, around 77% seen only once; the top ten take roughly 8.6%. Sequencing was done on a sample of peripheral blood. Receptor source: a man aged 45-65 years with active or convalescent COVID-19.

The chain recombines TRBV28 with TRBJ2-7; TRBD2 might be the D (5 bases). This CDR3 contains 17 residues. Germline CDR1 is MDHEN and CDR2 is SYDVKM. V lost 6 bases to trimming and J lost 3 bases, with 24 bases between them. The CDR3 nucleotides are TGTGCCAGCAGACCCAACCCATACGGAGTTACTAGCTACGAGCAGTACTTC. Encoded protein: CASRPNPYGVTSYEQYF.

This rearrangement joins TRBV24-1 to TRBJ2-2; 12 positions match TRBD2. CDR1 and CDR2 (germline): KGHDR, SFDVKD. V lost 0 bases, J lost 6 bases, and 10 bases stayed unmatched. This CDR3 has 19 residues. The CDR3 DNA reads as TGTGCCACCAGTGATTTGATGACTAGCGGGAGTCGCATTGCCGGGGAGCTGTTTTTT. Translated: CATSDLMTSGSRIAGELFF.

The CDR3 here is CASSPSPDTQYF. The CDR3, as DNA: TGTGCCAGCAGCCCTAGTCCAGATACGCAGTATTTT. J is TRBJ2-3 and V is TRBV27; D ambiguous. Trimming cost V 6 bases and J 4 bases, with 8 bases left between them. The CDR3 runs 12 residues. CDR1 is MNHEY, CDR2 SMNVEV, per germline (reference sequence).

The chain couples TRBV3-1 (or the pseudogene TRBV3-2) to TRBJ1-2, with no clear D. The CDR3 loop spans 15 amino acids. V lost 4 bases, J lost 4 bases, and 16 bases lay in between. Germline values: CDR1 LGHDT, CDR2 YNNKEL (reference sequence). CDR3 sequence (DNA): TGTGCCAGCAGCCCCCTCGTGGGAGCTAGCTATGGCTACACCTTC. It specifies CASSPLVGASYGYTF.

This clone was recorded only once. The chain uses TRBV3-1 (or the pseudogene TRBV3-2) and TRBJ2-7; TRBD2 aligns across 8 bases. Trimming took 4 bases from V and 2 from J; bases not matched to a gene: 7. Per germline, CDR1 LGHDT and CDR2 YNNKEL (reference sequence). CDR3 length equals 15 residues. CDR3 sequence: CASSPPSGLTYEQYF. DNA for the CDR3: TGTGCCAGCAGCCCCCCTAGCGGGCTTACCTACGAGCAGTACTTC.

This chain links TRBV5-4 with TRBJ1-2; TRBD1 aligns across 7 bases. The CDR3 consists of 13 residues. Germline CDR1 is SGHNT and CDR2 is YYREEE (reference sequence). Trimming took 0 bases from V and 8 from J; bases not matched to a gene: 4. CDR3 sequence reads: CASSLDRGRGYTF. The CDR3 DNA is TGTGCCAGCAGCTTGGACAGGGGTAGGGGCTACACCTTC.

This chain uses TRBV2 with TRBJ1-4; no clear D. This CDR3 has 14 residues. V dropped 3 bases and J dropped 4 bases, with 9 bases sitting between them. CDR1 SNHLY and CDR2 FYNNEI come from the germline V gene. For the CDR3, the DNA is TGTGCCAGCAGTGACGTGTTCTTTAATGAAAAACTGTTTTTT. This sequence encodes CASSDVFFNEKLFF. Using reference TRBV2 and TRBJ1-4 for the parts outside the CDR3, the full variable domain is EPEVTQTPSHQVTQMGQEVILRCVPISNHLYFYWYRQILGQKVEFLVSFYNNEISEKSEIFDDQFSVERPDGSNFTLKIRSTKLEDSAMYFCASSDVFFNEKLFFGSGTQLSVL.